This passage covers 2 T cell receptor beta chains from one sample sequenced in a study of tumor-infiltrating lymphocytes in primary liver carcinoma. In addition to blood RNA drawn from unsorted whole blood, germline DNA was extracted. Priming with a constant-region primer yielded TCR beta cDNA from about 500 ng total RNA. Libraries for TCR beta were built through three nested multiplex PCR rounds, which together made up a slightly modified ARM-PCR procedure. With TRBV1-TRBV30 forward primers and a C-beta reverse primer, the first two PCR rounds were run for nine to eleven cycles each. TCRdb processed the multiplex PCR reads anew with MiXCR; each CDR3 protein has one entry. Of about 200,000 distinct CDR3 sequences listed, less than 65% were seen once; the top ten hold approximately 6.6%. Input material: peripheral blood. The origin of the receptors is a woman aged 55-70 years with primary liver carcinoma and hepatitis B virus infection.

V usage is TRBV11-3 and J usage is TRBJ2-5; TRBD2 might be the D (6 bases). V was shortened by 7 bases and J by 1 base, with 16 bases between the two germline ends. There are 15 residues in the CDR3. Per germline, CDR1 SGHNT and CDR2 YENEEA. The CDR3 region has the DNA TGTGCCAGCAACTCCCGTCGGGGGTTCCAAGAGACCCAGTACTTC. Translated, it gives CASNSRRGFQETQYF. Complete variable domain (other parts from reference TRBV11-3 and TRBJ2-5): EAGVVQSPRYKIIEKKQPVAFWCNPISGHNTLYWYLQNLGQGPELLIRYENEEAVDDSQLPKDRFSAERLKGVDSTLKIQPAELGDSAVYLCASNSRRGFQETQYFGPGTRLLVL.

Note on this clonotype: At one end the junction does not follow the germline gene, possibly because of a read error. The V and J genes are TRBV6-4 and TRBJ2-1; D is possibly TRBD2 (5 bases). Looked up from germline, CDR1 is MRHNA and CDR2 is SNTAGT. The CDR3 runs to 15 residues. The CDR3 DNA reads as TGTGACAGCAGTGAGTCTAGGGAGACCTACAATGAGCGGTTCTTC. This translates into CDSSESRETYNERFF.